This TCR beta chain came from a study of T-cell memory formation after mild COVID-19. With constant-segment primers, 5'RACE yielded cDNA libraries of TCR alpha and TCR beta that carried sample barcodes and UMIs. Via MiXCR, TCRdb re-called the 5' RACE reads, giving one row per CDR3 protein. The sample holds tens of thousands of distinct CDR3 sequences, around 6.6% seen once. In its sample, this clonotype was seen many times. Per germline, CDR1 LGHDT and CDR2 YNNKEL (reference sequence). V was cut by 5 bases and J by 7 bases, with 18 bases left in between. The CDR3 contains 15 residues. This receptor was taken from an adult who had mild COVID-19 (a few samples of this study predate the infection). Cell type and time point are not known. The V and J genes are TRBV3-1 and TRBJ2-1; D gene uncertain. Specimen: PBMCs or a T cell subset sorted from them (not recorded which). The CDR3 protein is CASSTGPRTENEQFF. In nucleotides, the CDR3 is TGTGCCAGCAGCACCGGCCCCCGTACAGAAAATGAGCAGTTCTTC.